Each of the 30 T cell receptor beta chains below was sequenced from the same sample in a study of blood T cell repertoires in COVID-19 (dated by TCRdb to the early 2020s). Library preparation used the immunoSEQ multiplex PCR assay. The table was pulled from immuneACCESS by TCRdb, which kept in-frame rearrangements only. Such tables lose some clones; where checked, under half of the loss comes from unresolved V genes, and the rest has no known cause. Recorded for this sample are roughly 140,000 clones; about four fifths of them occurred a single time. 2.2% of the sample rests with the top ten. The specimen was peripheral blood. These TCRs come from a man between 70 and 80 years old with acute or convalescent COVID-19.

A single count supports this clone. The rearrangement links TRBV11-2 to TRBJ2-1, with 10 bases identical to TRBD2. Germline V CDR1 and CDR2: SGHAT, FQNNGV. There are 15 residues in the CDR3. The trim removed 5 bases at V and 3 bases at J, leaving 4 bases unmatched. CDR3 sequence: CASSPWTSGYNEQFF. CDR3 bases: TGTGCCAGCAGCCCCTGGACTAGCGGCTACAATGAGCAGTTCTTC.

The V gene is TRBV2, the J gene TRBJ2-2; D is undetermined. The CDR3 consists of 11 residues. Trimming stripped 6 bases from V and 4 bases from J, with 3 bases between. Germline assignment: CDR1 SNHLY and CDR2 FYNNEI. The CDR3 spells CASSGTGELFF. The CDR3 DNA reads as TGTGCCAGCAGCGGCACCGGGGAGCTGTTTTTT.

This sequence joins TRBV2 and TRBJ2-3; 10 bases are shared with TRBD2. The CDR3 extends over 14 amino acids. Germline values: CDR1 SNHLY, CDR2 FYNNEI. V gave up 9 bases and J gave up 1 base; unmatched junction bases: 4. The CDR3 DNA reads TGTGCCAGTACTAGCGGGACTGGCACAGATACGCAGTATTTT. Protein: CASTSGTGTDTQYF.

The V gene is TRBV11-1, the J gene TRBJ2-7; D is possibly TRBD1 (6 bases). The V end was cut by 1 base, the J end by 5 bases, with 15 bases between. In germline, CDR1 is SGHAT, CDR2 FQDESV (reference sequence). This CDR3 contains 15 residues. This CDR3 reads CASSLEQGLWDEQYF. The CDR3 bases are TGTGCCAGCAGCTTAGAGCAGGGGCTATGGGACGAGCAGTACTTC. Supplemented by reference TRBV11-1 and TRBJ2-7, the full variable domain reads EAEVAQSPRYKITEKSQAVAFWCDPISGHATLYWYRQILGQGPELLVQFQDESVVDDSQLPKDRFSAERLKGVDSTLKIQPAELGDSAMYLCASSLEQGLWDEQYFGPGTRLTVT.

The CDR3 DNA reads as TGTGCCAGCAGTCCTAACAGGGTTCAGCCCCAGCATTTT. It specifies CASSPNRVQPQHF. The chain uses TRBV27 and TRBJ1-5, with D possibly TRBD1 on 6 matching bases. V lost 5 bases, J lost 6 bases, and 11 bases lay in between. CDR1 and CDR2 (germline): MNHEY, SMNVEV (reference sequence). The CDR3 is 13 residues long.

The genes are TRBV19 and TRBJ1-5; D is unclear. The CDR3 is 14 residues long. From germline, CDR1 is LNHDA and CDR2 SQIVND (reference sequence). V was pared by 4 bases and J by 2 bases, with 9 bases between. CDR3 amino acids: CASSSREGNQPQHF. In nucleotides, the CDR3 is TGTGCCAGTAGTAGCCGGGAGGGCAATCAGCCCCAGCATTTT.

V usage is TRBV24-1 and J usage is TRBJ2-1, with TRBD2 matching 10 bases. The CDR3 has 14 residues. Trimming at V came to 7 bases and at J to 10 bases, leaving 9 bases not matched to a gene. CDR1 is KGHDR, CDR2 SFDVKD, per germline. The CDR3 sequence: CATSRTSGVLEQFF. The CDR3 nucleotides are TGTGCCACCAGCCGTACTAGCGGGGTACTCGAGCAGTTCTTC.

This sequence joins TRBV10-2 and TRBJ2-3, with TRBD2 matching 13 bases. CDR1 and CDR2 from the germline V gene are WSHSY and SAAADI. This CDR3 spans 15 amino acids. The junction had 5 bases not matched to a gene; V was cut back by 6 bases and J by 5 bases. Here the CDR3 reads CASRLAGGPLDTQYF. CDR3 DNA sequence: TGCGCCAGCAGACTAGCGGGGGGGCCGCTAGATACGCAGTATTTT.

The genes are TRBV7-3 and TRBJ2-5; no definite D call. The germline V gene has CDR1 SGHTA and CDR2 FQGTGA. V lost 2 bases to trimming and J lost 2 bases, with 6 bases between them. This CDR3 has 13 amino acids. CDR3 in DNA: TGTGCCAGCAGCTTATTGGCTCAAGAGACCCAGTACTTC. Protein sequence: CASSLLAQETQYF.

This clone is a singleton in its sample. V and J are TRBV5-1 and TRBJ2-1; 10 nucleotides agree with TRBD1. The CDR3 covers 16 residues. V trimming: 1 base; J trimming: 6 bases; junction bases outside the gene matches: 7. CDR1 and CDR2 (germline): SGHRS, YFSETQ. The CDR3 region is CASSLSGTGDPNEQFF. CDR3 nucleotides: TGCGCCAGCAGCTTGTCCGGGACAGGGGACCCCAATGAGCAGTTCTTC.

The CDR3 nucleotides are TGCGCCAGCAGCTTGGGGGGACAGGCTACCTCCTCCTATAATTCACCCCTCCACTTT. Amino acids: CASSLGGQATSSYNSPLHF. The rearrangement links TRBV5-1 to TRBJ1-6; 8 positions agree with TRBD1. With V trimmed by 0 bases and J by 0 bases, 8 bases remained unmatched. The CDR3 consists of 19 residues. Germline-derived CDR1 and CDR2 are SGHRS and YFSETQ.

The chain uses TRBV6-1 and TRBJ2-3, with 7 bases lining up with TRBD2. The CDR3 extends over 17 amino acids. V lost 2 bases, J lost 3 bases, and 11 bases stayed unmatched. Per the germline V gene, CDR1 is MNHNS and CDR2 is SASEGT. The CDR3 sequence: CASSESRTRKRTDTQYF. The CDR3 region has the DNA TGTGCCAGCAGTGAATCCCGGACTAGAAAGAGGACAGATACGCAGTATTTT.

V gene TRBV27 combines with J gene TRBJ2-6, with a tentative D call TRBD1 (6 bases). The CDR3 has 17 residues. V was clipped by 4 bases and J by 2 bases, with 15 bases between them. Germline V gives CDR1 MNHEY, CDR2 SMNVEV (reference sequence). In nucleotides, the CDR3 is TGTGCCAGCAGTTCGGGGAACCAGGGGACTGGGGCCAACGTCCTGACTTTC. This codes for CASSSGNQGTGANVLTF.

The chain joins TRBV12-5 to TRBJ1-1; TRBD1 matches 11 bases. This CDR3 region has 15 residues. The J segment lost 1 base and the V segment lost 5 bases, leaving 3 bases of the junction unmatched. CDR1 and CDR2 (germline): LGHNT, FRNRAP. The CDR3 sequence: CASGPGQGANTEAFF. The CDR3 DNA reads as TGTGCTAGTGGTCCAGGACAGGGGGCGAACACTGAAGCTTTCTTT.

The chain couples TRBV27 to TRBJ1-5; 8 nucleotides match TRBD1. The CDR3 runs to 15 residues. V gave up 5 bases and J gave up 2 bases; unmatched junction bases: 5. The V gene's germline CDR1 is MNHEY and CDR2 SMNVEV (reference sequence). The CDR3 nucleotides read TGTGCCAGCAGTATCGACAGGGGAGGCAATCAGCCCCAGCATTTT. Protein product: CASSIDRGGNQPQHF.

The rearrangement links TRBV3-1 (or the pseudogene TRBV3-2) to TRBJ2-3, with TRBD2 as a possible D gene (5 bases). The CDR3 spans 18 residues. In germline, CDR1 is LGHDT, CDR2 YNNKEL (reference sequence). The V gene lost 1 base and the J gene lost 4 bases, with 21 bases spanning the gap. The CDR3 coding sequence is TGTGCCAGCAGCCAAGTCCCCGGGGTAGCAAAGCTGGCAGATACGCAGTATTTT. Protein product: CASSQVPGVAKLADTQYF.

The CDR3 nucleotides read TGTGCCTGGACCTCGTCCCCGGGTCAGCCCCAGCATTTT. Translating gives CAWTSSPGQPQHF. V gene TRBV30 combines with J gene TRBJ1-5; D gene unclear. Germline lookup yields CDR1 GTSNPN and CDR2 SVGIG (reference sequence). The CDR3 runs to 13 residues. The V end was cut by 4 bases, the J end by 6 bases, with 13 bases between.

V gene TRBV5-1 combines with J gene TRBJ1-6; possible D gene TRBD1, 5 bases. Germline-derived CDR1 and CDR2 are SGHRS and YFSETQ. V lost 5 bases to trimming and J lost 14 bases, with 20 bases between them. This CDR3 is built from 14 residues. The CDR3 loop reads CASRGSVSGEALHF. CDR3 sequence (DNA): TGCGCCAGCAGGGGATCAGTGTCGGGGGAGGCCCTCCACTTT.

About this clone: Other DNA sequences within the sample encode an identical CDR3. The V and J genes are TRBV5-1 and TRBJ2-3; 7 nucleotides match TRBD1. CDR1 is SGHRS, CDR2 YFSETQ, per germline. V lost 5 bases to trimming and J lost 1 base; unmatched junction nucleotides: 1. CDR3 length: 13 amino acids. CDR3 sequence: CASSTGGTDTQYF. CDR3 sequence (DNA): TGCGCCAGCAGTACAGGGGGCACAGATACGCAGTATTTT.

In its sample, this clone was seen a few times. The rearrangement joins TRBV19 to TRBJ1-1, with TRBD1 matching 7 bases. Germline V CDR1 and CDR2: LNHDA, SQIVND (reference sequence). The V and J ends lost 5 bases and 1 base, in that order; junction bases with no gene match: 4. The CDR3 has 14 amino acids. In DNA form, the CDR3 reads TGTGCCAGTAGTCCGCGGACAGGGAACACTGAAGCTTTCTTT. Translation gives CASSPRTGNTEAFF.

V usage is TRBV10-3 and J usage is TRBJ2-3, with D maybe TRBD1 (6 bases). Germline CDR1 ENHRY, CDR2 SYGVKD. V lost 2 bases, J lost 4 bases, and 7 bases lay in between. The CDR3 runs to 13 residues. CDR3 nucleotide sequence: TGTGCCATCAGTGAGGAGGGGGCAGATACGCAGTATTTT. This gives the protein CAISEEGADTQYF.

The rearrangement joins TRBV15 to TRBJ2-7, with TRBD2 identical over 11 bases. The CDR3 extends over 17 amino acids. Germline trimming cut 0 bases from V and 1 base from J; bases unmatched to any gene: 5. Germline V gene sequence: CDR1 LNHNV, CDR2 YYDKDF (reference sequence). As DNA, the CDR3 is TGTGCCACCAGCAGAGAACTAGCGGGAGCAGGGTCCTACGAGCAGTACTTC. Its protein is CATSRELAGAGSYEQYF.

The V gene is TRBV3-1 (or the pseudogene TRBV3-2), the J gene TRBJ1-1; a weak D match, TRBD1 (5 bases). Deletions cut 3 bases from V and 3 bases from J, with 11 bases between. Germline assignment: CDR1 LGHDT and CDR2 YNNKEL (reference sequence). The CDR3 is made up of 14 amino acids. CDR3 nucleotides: TGTGCCAGCAGCCAGGCAGACAGAGACACTGAAGCTTTCTTT. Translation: CASSQADRDTEAFF.

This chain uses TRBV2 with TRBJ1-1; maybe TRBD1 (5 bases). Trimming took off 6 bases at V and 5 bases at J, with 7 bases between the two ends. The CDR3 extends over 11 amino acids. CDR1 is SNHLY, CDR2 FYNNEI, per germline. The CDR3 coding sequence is TGTGCCAGCAGGCAGGGAACTGAAGCTTTCTTT. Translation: CASRQGTEAFF.

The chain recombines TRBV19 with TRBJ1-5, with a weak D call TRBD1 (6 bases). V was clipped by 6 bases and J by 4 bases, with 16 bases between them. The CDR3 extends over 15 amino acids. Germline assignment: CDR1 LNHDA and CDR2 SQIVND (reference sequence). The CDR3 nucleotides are TGTGCCAGTAGAGGGGCCCAGGGGATAAATCAGCCCCAGCATTTT. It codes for CASRGAQGINQPQHF. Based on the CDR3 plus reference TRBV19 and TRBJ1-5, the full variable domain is DGGITQSPKYLFRKEGQNVTLSCEQNLNHDAMYWYRQDPGQGLRLIYYSQIVNDFQKGDIAEGYSVSREKKESFPLTVTSAQKNPTAFYLCASRGAQGINQPQHFGDGTRLSIL.

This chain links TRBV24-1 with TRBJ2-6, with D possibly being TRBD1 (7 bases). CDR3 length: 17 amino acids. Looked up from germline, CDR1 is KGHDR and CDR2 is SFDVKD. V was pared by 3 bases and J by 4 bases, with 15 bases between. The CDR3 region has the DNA TGTGCCACCAGTGATGACCTCAGGGGGGCCGGGGCCAACGTCCTGACTTTC. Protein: CATSDDLRGAGANVLTF.

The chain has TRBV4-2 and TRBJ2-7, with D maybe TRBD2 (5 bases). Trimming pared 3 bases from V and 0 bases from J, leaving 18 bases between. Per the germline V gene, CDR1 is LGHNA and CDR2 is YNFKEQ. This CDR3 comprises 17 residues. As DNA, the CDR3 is TGTGCCAGCAGCCACAGCCCCCGAGGGCCCAGCTCCTACGAGCAGTACTTC. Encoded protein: CASSHSPRGPSSYEQYF.

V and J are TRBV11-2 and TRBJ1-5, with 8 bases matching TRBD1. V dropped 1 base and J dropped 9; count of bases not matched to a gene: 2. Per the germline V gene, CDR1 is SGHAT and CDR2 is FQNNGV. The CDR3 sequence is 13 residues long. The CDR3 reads CASSLGDRRPQHF. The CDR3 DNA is TGTGCCAGCAGCTTAGGGGACAGGCGGCCCCAGCATTTT.

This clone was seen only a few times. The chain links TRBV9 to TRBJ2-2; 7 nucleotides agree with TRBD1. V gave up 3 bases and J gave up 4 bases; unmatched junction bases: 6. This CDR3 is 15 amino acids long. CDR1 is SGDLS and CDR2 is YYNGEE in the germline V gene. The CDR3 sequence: CASSGRQGVTGELFF. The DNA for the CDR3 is TGTGCCAGCAGCGGACGGCAGGGGGTCACCGGGGAGCTGTTTTTT.

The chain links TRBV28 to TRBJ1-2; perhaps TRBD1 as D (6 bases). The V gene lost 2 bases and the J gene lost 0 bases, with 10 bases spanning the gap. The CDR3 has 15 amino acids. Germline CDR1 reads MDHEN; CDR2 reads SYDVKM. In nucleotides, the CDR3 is TGTGCCAGCAGTTTAAACTACAGGGCTAACTATGGCTACACCTTC. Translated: CASSLNYRANYGYTF.